This T cell receptor beta chain was retrieved from a study of OX40 agonist ivuxolimab in advanced cancers. Study-wide context: Head and neck, renal cell, melanoma or hepatocellular carcinoma were the cancers that dose-escalation patients had.

Study results and caveats: Among the lowest peripheral clonal expansion occurred in 0.1-3.0 mg/kg partial responders. No determination was made of the antigen specificity of the expanded peripheral T cells. Both CD4+ and CD8+ T cell populations in blood had undergone clonal expansion by week 6 at 0.1 to 3.0 mg/kg.

Notes on this clone: Its target is unknown.

The trim removed 4 bases at V and 7 bases at J, leaving 7 bases unmatched. Per the germline V gene, CDR1 is SGHRS and CDR2 is YFSETQ. This CDR3 is built from 14 residues. Produced via immunoSEQ multiplex PCR; TCRdb's table is partial and in-frame only. The sample has fewer than 75,000 clones; over 80% are singletons. This sequence joins TRBV5-1 and TRBJ2-2; 7 bases agree with TRBD1. Material: CD4+ or CD8+ T cells sorted from blood, obtained in a trial of the OX40 agonist ivuxolimab. This clonotype originated in an adult with an advanced solid tumor such as melanoma, head and neck, liver or kidney cancer. CDR3 sequence reads: CASSLDRENGELFF. The CDR3 DNA follows: TGCGCCAGCAGCCTTGACAGGGAGAACGGGGAGCTGTTTTTT.